A single sample gave rise to the 24 T cell receptor beta chains below, sequenced in a study of beta chain features in type 1 diabetes. Findings and limits, study-wide: When Type 1 diabetes patients were examined, their TCRB CDR3s proved moderately but significantly shorter in all four CD4+ subsets.

Expressed TCRB transcripts got sequenced, as all isolated RNA was reverse transcribed. Profiling relied on immunoSEQ multiplex PCR, and the TCRdb table lists in-frame clones only, not all of them. The sample lists approximately 150,000 clones; more than 60% were seen once. These TCRs are of unknown antigen specificity. Material: naive CD4+ T cells from blood. Every receptor here comes from a man aged 30-40 years with type 1 diabetes.

The rearrangement links TRBV29-1 to TRBJ1-3, with 9 bases fitting TRBD1. The CDR3 runs to 16 residues. J was trimmed by 4 bases and V by 6 bases; bases with no gene match: 13. CDR1 and CDR2 from the germline V gene are SQVTM and ANQGSEA. CDR3 sequence: CSVGLSGTGTGNTIYF. CDR3 in DNA: TGCAGCGTAGGTCTGTCCGGGACAGGGACCGGAAACACCATATATTTT.

The chain links TRBV25-1 to TRBJ2-3, with 8 positions matching TRBD1. The V segment lost 8 bases and the J segment 2 bases; nucleotides outside the gene matches: 9. CDR3 length: 15 amino acids. Germline assignment: CDR1 MGHDK and CDR2 SYGVNS. As DNA, the CDR3 is TGTGCCAGCGTCAAGGACAGGGCCTCCACAGATACGCAGTATTTT. Its protein is CASVKDRASTDTQYF.

This chain joins TRBV5-4 and TRBJ2-5; TRBD2 aligns across 14 bases. The CDR3 runs to 16 residues. Per the germline V gene, CDR1 is SGHNT and CDR2 is YYREEE (reference sequence). Trimming at V came to 2 bases and at J to 1 base, leaving 1 base not matched to a gene. CDR3 in amino acids: CASSFGLAGGQETQYF. CDR3 DNA sequence: TGTGCCAGCAGCTTCGGACTAGCGGGGGGCCAAGAGACCCAGTACTTC.

The V and J genes are TRBV25-1 and TRBJ1-2; D is uncertain. CDR3 length equals 14 residues. Deletions cut 6 bases from V and 8 bases from J, with 19 bases between. From germline, CDR1 is MGHDK and CDR2 SYGVNS. The CDR3 region has the DNA TGTGCCAGCAGGTCAGCCGGGAAGCTAGGCGGCTACACCTTC. Amino acids: CASRSAGKLGGYTF.

The CDR3 loop reads CSVDRRREQFF. The CDR3 nucleotides read TGCAGCGTTGATCGGCGAAGAGAGCAGTTCTTC. The J gene is TRBJ2-1, the V gene TRBV29-1; D not certain. CDR1 is SQVTM and CDR2 is ANQGSEA in the germline V gene. The CDR3 runs to 11 residues. The germline V and J ends were trimmed by 3 bases and 10 bases, with 10 bases remaining between them.

The chain links TRBV6-4 to TRBJ2-1; no clear D gene. Deletions cut 2 bases from V and 10 bases from J, with 15 bases between. The CDR3 loop spans 14 amino acids. The germline V gene has CDR1 MRHNA and CDR2 SNTAGT. CDR3 nucleotides: TGTGCCAGCAGTGACCGCAGCAGTCTAGGAGAGCAGTTCTTC. Its protein is CASSDRSSLGEQFF.

The V call is TRBV9, the J call TRBJ2-5; TRBD1 is a possible D gene (6 bases). Germline CDR1 and CDR2: SGDLS and YYNGEE. The CDR3 is 16 residues long. V was shortened by 0 bases and J by 1 base, with 13 bases between the two germline ends. The CDR3 DNA reads as TGTGCCAGCAGCGTAGCTGGGGACACATTCCAAGAGACCCAGTACTTC. This translates into CASSVAGDTFQETQYF.

The chain uses TRBV28 and TRBJ2-7; D is undetermined. Trimming left V 3 bases short and J 3 bases short, with 6 bases between. Germline CDR1 and CDR2: MDHEN and SYDVKM. The CDR3 totals 12 residues. The CDR3 protein is CASSFQNYEQYF. The DNA for the CDR3 is TGTGCCAGCAGTTTCCAAAACTACGAGCAGTACTTC.

V and J are TRBV29-1 and TRBJ2-5; D tentatively reads TRBD1 or TRBD2 (5 bases each). V lost 5 bases and J 1 base, leaving 8 bases between the germline ends. The CDR3 length is 12 residues. Germline V gene data show CDR1 as SQVTM and CDR2 as ANQGSEA. The CDR3 loop reads CSVYGTQETQYF. The DNA for the CDR3 is TGCAGCGTTTACGGGACCCAAGAGACCCAGTACTTC.

CDR3 DNA sequence: TGTGCCAGCAGCCCCCGGGTGTTTGGGGCCTACGAGCAGTACTTC. Protein sequence: CASSPRVFGAYEQYF. J is TRBJ2-7 and V is TRBV7-9; D ambiguous. From germline, CDR1 is SEHNR and CDR2 FQNEAQ (reference sequence). The CDR3 sequence is 15 residues long. V gave up 5 bases and J gave up 2 bases, with 16 bases separating them.

The chain's CDR3 is CSVAAGTGYGYTF. The DNA for the CDR3 is TGCAGCGTTGCCGCAGGGACTGGCTATGGCTACACCTTC. This rearrangement joins TRBV29-1 to TRBJ1-2, with TRBD1 as a possible D gene (5 bases). V dropped 4 bases and J dropped 4 bases, with 13 bases sitting between them. CDR3 length equals 13 residues. The germline V gene has CDR1 SQVTM and CDR2 ANQGSEA. Combining the CDR3 with reference TRBV29-1 and TRBJ1-2 gives the whole variable domain SAVISQKPSRDICQRGTSLTIQCQVDSQVTMMFWYRQQPGQSLTLIATANQGSEATYESGFVIDKFPISRPNLTFSTLTVSNMSPEDSSIYLCSVAAGTGYGYTFGSGTRLTVV.

The rearrangement joins TRBV14 to TRBJ2-7, with 7 bases that match TRBD1. J lost 2 bases, V lost 1 base, and 2 bases had no gene match. Germline assignment: CDR1 SGHDN and CDR2 FVKESK. The CDR3 totals 14 residues. CDR3 coding DNA: TGTGCCAGCAGCCAAGTCACAGGGGCCTACGAGCAGTACTTC. Translating it yields CASSQVTGAYEQYF.

The gene calls are TRBV9 and TRBJ2-3; 9 bases match TRBD1. The CDR3 runs to 13 residues. The germline gives CDR1 SGDLS, CDR2 YYNGEE. V trimming: 0 bases; J trimming: 9 bases; junction bases outside the gene matches: 2. For the CDR3, the DNA is TGTGCCAGCAGCGTAGATGGGACAGGGACGCAGTATTTT. It specifies CASSVDGTGTQYF. Together with reference TRBV9 and TRBJ2-3, the CDR3 gives the full variable domain: DSGVTQTPKHLITATGQRVTLRCSPRSGDLSVYWYQQSLDQGLQFLIQYYNGEERAKGNILERFSAQQFPDLHSELNLSSLELGDSALYFCASSVDGTGTQYFGPGTRLTVL.

In its sample, this clone was seen a few times. The chain couples TRBV7-9 to TRBJ2-3; no reliable D call. V lost 2 bases and J 3 bases, leaving 9 bases between the germline ends. From germline, CDR1 is SEHNR and CDR2 FQNEAQ (reference sequence). There are 14 residues in the CDR3. The CDR3 loop reads CASSLFDGTDTQYF. Written as DNA, the CDR3 is TGTGCCAGCAGCTTATTTGACGGGACAGATACGCAGTATTTT.

On this clone: This sample also contains other DNA sequences that code for the same CDR3. The genes are TRBV7-9 and TRBJ1-2, with no clear D. CDR3 length equals 15 residues. The V gene lost 5 bases and the J gene lost 4 bases, with 17 bases spanning the gap. The germline gives CDR1 SEHNR, CDR2 FQNEAQ (reference sequence). Written as DNA, the CDR3 is TGTGCCAGCAGCCCCGGACTTGGAGGGATCTATGGCTACACCTTC. Translation gives CASSPGLGGIYGYTF.

A word on this clone: Other DNA sequences of this sample code for an identical CDR3. V gene TRBV28 combines with J gene TRBJ2-5, with D unresolved. CDR1 and CDR2 (germline): MDHEN, SYDVKM. This CDR3 contains 11 residues. V was cut by 3 bases and J by 4 bases, with 3 bases left in between. The CDR3 region has the DNA TGTGCCAGCAGTTTGCTAGAGACCCAGTACTTC. Protein product: CASSLLETQYF.

The V call is TRBV25-1, the J call TRBJ2-7, with TRBD1 matching 11 bases. V lost 6 bases, J lost 6 bases, and 4 bases stayed unmatched. The CDR3 is 13 amino acids. Germline V gene lookup returns CDR1 MGHDK and CDR2 SYGVNS. This chain's CDR3 is CASRSGTGGEQYF. In nucleotides, the CDR3 is TGTGCCAGCAGATCCGGGACAGGGGGCGAGCAGTACTTC.

As regards this clone: The same CDR3 can be traced to other DNA sequences in this sample. This chain connects TRBV7-2 to TRBJ2-3, with D unclear. Germline values: CDR1 SGHTA, CDR2 FQGNSA. The CDR3 runs to 12 residues. The ends were cut back, 5 bases at V and 0 bases at J, with 3 bases in the middle. Here the CDR3 DNA reads TGTGCCAGCAGCCTAAGCACAGATACGCAGTATTTT. It yields the protein CASSLSTDTQYF.

This chain connects TRBV23-1 to TRBJ1-6, with D perhaps matching TRBD1 (5 bases). TRBV23-1 qualifies as an ORF whose function is uncertain. V was clipped by 0 bases and J by 0 bases, with 9 bases between them. The CDR3 is 17 amino acids. The CDR3 DNA reads as TGCGCCAGCAGTCAATCAGGGGCTATCTCCTATAATTCACCCCTCCACTTT. Translated, it gives CASSQSGAISYNSPLHF.

The chain is built from TRBV5-4 and TRBJ1-1, with D maybe TRBD1 (5 bases). The CDR3 has 14 residues. V was trimmed by 5 bases and J by 0 bases, leaving 11 bases between them. Germline values: CDR1 SGHNT, CDR2 YYREEE (reference sequence). As DNA, the CDR3 is TGTGCCAGCAGGTTACAGGTTATGAACACTGAAGCTTTCTTT. Its protein is CASRLQVMNTEAFF. Using reference TRBV5-4 and TRBJ1-1 for the parts outside the CDR3, the full variable domain is ETGVTQSPTHLIKTRGQQVTLRCSSQSGHNTVSWYQQALGQGPQFIFQYYREEENGRGNFPPRFSGLQFPNYSSELNVNALELDDSALYLCASRLQVMNTEAFFGQGTRLTVV.

The table lists this clone with a few counts. This chain's CDR3 is CASSQGLYQPQHF. As DNA, the CDR3 is TGCGCCAGCAGCCAAGGCCTTTATCAGCCCCAGCATTTT. This chain joins TRBV4-3 and TRBJ1-5; D not resolved. The germline V gene encodes CDR1 LGHNA and CDR2 YSLEER. The CDR3 contains 13 residues. V gave up 1 base and J gave up 5 bases, with 6 bases separating them.

This chain links TRBV30 with TRBJ1-4, with a tentative D call TRBD1 (5 bases). The ends were cut back, 5 bases at V and 4 bases at J, with 17 bases in the middle. The CDR3 has 15 residues. The V gene's germline CDR1 is GTSNPN and CDR2 SVGIG (reference sequence). The CDR3 region has the DNA TGTGCCTGGGCAAGGCGCGGACAAATTAATGAAAAACTGTTTTTT. Amino acids: CAWARRGQINEKLFF.

This clone occurred a few times. This rearrangement joins TRBV18 to TRBJ2-3; no reliable D call. The V gene's germline CDR1 is KGHSH and CDR2 LQKENI. V lost 1 base to trimming and J lost 1 base, with 9 bases between them. CDR3 length: 15 amino acids. CDR3 in amino acids: CASSPRRTGTDTQYF. In DNA, the CDR3 is TGTGCCAGCTCACCACGACGAACAGGCACAGATACGCAGTATTTT.

The chain is built from TRBV11-2 and TRBJ1-1; no clear D. V was clipped by 1 base and J by 1 base, with 10 bases between them. The CDR3 runs to 15 residues. The germline gives CDR1 SGHAT, CDR2 FQNNGV. In DNA, the CDR3 is TGTGCCAGCAGCTTAGTTGGAGGGTCGAACACTGAAGCTTTCTTT. This translates into CASSLVGGSNTEAFF. Using reference TRBV11-2 and TRBJ1-1 for the parts outside the CDR3, the full variable domain is EAGVAQSPRYKIIEKRQSVAFWCNPISGHATLYWYQQILGQGPKLLIQFQNNGVVDDSQLPKDRFSAERLKGVDSTLKIQPAKLEDSAVYLCASSLVGGSNTEAFFGQGTRLTVV.